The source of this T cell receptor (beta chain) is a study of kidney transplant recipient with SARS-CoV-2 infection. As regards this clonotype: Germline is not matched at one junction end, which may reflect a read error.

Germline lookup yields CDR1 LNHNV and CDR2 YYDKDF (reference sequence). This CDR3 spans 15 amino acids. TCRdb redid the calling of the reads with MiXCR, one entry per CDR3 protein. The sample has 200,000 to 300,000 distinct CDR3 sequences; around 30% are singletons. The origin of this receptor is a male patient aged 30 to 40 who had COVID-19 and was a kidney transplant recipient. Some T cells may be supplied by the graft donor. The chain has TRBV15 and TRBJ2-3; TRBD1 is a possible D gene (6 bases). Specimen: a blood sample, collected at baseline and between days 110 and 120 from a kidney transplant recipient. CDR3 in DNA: TGTGCCACCAGCAGCCCCCAGGGGACAACAGATGCGCAGTATTTT. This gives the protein CATSSPQGTTDAQYF.